The entry that follows covers one T cell receptor beta chain sequence. These data come from a study of T cells in Graves' hyperthyroidism and ophthalmopathy. Amplified regions were TCR beta CDR3 sequences from RNA transcripts. First-round RT-PCR with HTBI primers amplified the TCR CDR3 region. TCRdb independently ran MiXCR on the multiplex PCR reads; one entry per CDR3 protein. Of around 540,000 distinct CDR3 sequences listed, 15% to 20% are singletons. CDR1 and CDR2 from the germline V gene are SGHTA and FQGNSA. The CDR3 has 17 amino acids. Trimming removed 1 base from V and 7 bases from J; junction bases left unmatched: 8.

The rearrangement joins TRBV7-2 to TRBJ2-1, with 12 bases matching TRBD2. The TCR comes from a woman under 40 with Graves' ophthalmopathy. Sequencing used blood. The CDR3 sequence is CASSLGRLAGVSNEQFF. CDR3 bases: TGTGCCAGCAGCTTAGGGCGACTAGCGGGAGTGTCAAATGAGCAGTTCTTC.